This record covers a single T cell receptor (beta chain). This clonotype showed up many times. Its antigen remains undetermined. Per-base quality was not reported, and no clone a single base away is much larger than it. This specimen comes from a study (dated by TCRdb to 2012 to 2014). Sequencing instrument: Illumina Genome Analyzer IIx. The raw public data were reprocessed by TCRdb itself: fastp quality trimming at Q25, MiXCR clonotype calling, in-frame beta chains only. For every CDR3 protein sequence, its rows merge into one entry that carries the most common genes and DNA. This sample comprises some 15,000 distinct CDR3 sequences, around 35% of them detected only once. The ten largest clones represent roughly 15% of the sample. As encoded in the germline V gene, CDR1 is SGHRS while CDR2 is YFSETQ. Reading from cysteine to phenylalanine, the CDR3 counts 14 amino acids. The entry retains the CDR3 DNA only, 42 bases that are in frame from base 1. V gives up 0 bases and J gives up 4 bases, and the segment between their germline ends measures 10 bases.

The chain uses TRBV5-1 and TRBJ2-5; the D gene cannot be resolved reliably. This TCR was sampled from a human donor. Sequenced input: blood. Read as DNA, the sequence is TGCGCCAGCAGCTTGGGTGGAGATCGAGAGACCCAGTACTTC. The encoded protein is CASSLGGDRETQYF.